This TCR beta chain was captured in a study of blood T cell repertoires in COVID-19. The wider study: Some COVID-19 samples were acute and others convalescent; all came from the United States, Italy and Spain. The cDNA or gDNA used as material had been derived from T cells, B-cell-depleted T cells, or PBMCs.

Study processing details: The authors estimated nucleated cell counts from reference gene primer amplification. Clones were sequenced by immunoSEQ multiplex PCR, and TCRdb holds only the in-frame ones, with some missing. V and J calls and clone size are given by that table; D and trimming were obtained from the DNA. The table lists around 700,000 clones, just under 90% of them singletons, with roughly 0.25% in the top ten. Material for sequencing was peripheral blood. This sequence was found in a woman aged 18-29 years with acute or convalescent COVID-19.

This chain's CDR3 is CASSQVSDMNTEAFF. The CDR3 DNA sequence: TGTGCCAGCAGCCAAGTCTCGGACATGAACACTGAAGCTTTCTTT. V usage is TRBV3-1 (or the pseudogene TRBV3-2) and J usage is TRBJ1-1; D is perhaps TRBD1 (5 bases). CDR3 length equals 15 residues. V was cut by 1 base and J by 0 bases, with 9 bases left in between. Germline V gene lookup returns CDR1 LGHDT and CDR2 YNNKEL (reference sequence).